This passage covers 29 T cell receptor beta chains from one sample sequenced in a study of cytotoxic CD8 clonotypes in ibrutinib-treated CLL. Produced via immunoSEQ multiplex PCR; TCRdb's table is partial and in-frame only. The sample shows some 14,000 clones, approximately 70% of them seen only once. The source was PBMCs, collected before ibrutinib treatment. These receptors originate from a human donor with chronic lymphocytic leukemia.

The V and J genes are TRBV28 and TRBJ1-5; perhaps TRBD1 as D (6 bases). The length of the CDR3 is 15 residues. V was pared by 8 bases and J by 1 base, with 15 bases between. Germline values: CDR1 MDHEN, CDR2 SYDVKM. The CDR3 sequence is CASLTGGASNQPQHF. The DNA for the CDR3 is TGTGCCAGCCTGACCGGGGGCGCGAGCAATCAGCCCCAGCATTTT.

The chain recombines TRBV5-1 with TRBJ1-1; D is ambiguous. CDR3 length: 11 amino acids. Trimming removed 4 bases at V and 8 bases at J, with 9 bases between. CDR1 and CDR2 (germline): SGHRS, YFSETQ. The CDR3 is CASSPGSEAFF. CDR3 DNA: TGCGCCAGCAGCCCCGGGTCCGAAGCTTTCTTT.

The chain has TRBV28 and TRBJ2-7, with D possibly TRBD1 on 5 matching bases. The CDR3 runs to 11 residues. Germline assignment: CDR1 MDHEN and CDR2 SYDVKM. Trimming stripped 3 bases from V and 7 bases from J, with 7 bases between. CDR3 residues: CASSLGREQYF. The CDR3 region has the DNA TGTGCCAGCAGTTTGGGGCGGGAGCAGTACTTC.

This clone has more than one count but fewer than ten. The V and J genes are TRBV2 and TRBJ1-2; 10 positions match TRBD1. Trimming cost V 1 base and J 2 bases; bases outside gene matches: 1. The CDR3 sequence is 15 residues long. Germline V CDR1 and CDR2: SNHLY, FYNNEI. CDR3 region: CASSEGTGGNYGYTF. Written as DNA, the CDR3 is TGTGCCAGCAGTGAAGGGACAGGGGGGAACTATGGCTACACCTTC.

This chain joins TRBV18 and TRBJ2-5, with 7 positions matching TRBD1. The CDR3 loop spans 13 amino acids. Germline V gene lookup returns CDR1 KGHSH and CDR2 LQKENI. With 4 bases clipped from V and 7 bases from J, the junction kept 6 bases outside the gene matches. DNA for the CDR3: TGTGCCAGCTCACAGGGACAGTTCCTGACCCAGTACTTC. This translates into CASSQGQFLTQYF.

The V call is TRBV7-2, the J call TRBJ2-1; TRBD2 might be the D (6 bases). V shed 1 base and J shed 6 bases, with 13 bases lying between them. The CDR3 is made up of 15 amino acids. Germline V gene lookup returns CDR1 SGHTA and CDR2 FQGNSA. The CDR3 reads CASSLGASAANEQFF. CDR3 in DNA: TGTGCCAGCAGCTTAGGGGCTAGCGCAGCCAATGAGCAGTTCTTC.

V and J are TRBV5-8 and TRBJ1-2; 9 positions match TRBD1. The germline V gene encodes CDR1 SGHTS and CDR2 YDEGEE. The CDR3 runs to 18 residues. Unmatched junction bases numbered 15, after V lost 4 bases and J lost 2 bases. The CDR3 nucleotides are TGTGCCAGCAGCGGCACCGGGACAGGGTGGGGTAGCAACTATGGCTACACCTTC. Amino acids: CASSGTGTGWGSNYGYTF.

This clone was detected only a few times. The chain uses TRBV7-3 and TRBJ2-7, with 7 bases matching TRBD2. After removal of 2 bases from V and 3 bases from J, the junction contained 7 bases not matched to a gene. CDR3 length equals 15 residues. Germline assignment: CDR1 SGHTA and CDR2 FQGTGA. CDR3 region: CASSLGEGGYYEQYF. The DNA for the CDR3 is TGTGCCAGCAGCTTAGGGGAGGGCGGATACTACGAGCAGTACTTC.

The rearrangement uses TRBV28 and TRBJ1-5; D ambiguous. Trimming cost V 7 bases and J 2 bases, with 12 bases left between them. The germline V gene encodes CDR1 MDHEN and CDR2 SYDVKM. The CDR3 runs to 14 residues. The CDR3 nucleotides are TGTGCCAGCACCCCGGCCGGGGGCAATCAGCCCCAGCATTTT. Translating it yields CASTPAGGNQPQHF. The full variable domain, with the rest looked up from reference TRBV28 and TRBJ1-5, is DVKVTQSSRYLVKRTGEKVFLECVQDMDHENMFWYRQDPGLGLRLIYFSYDVKMKEKGDIPEGYSVSREKKERFSLILESASTNQTSMYLCASTPAGGNQPQHFGDGTRLSIL.

V is TRBV12-5 and J is TRBJ2-3; D may be TRBD1 or TRBD2 (5 bases each). Per germline, CDR1 LGHNT and CDR2 FRNRAP. The CDR3 is 17 amino acids. V was pared by 5 bases and J by 0 bases, with 18 bases between. CDR3 region: CASGPGRGAPSTDTQYF. The CDR3 DNA is TGTGCTAGTGGTCCTGGGCGAGGGGCGCCGAGCACAGATACGCAGTATTTT.

V usage is TRBV7-3 and J usage is TRBJ2-2; D unresolved. Deletions cut 10 bases from V and 4 bases from J, with 16 bases between. The CDR3 consists of 14 residues. Germline V CDR1 and CDR2: SGHTA, FQGTGA. CDR3 sequence reads: CATRVGSGTGELFF. Written as DNA, the CDR3 is TGTGCCACCCGCGTGGGGTCCGGCACCGGGGAGCTGTTTTTT.

This sequence joins TRBV19 and TRBJ2-3; D is tentatively TRBD1 or TRBD2 (5 bases each). The CDR3 sequence is 16 residues long. The germline V gene has CDR1 LNHDA and CDR2 SQIVND (reference sequence). V lost 4 bases and J 4 bases, leaving 18 bases between the germline ends. CDR3 bases: TGTGCCAGTAGTACCGGGACGTCAAAATGGGCAGATACGCAGTATTTT. It translates to CASSTGTSKWADTQYF.

The genes are TRBV10-1 and TRBJ2-1; 10 bases line up with TRBD2. Per germline, CDR1 WNHNN and CDR2 SYGVQD (reference sequence). Trimming removed 8 bases from V and 9 bases from J; junction bases left unmatched: 34. The CDR3 extends over 22 amino acids. Here the CDR3 DNA reads TGCGCCAGCCGCCCGGGACAGTTATGGGCTAGCGGGGGCACGGGGGCACAATTTGAGCAGTTCTTC. Its protein is CASRPGQLWASGGTGAQFEQFF.

V usage is TRBV20-1 and J usage is TRBJ2-5; D is undetermined. With 5 bases removed from V and 0 bases from J, the gap between germline ends came to 4 bases. Germline V CDR1 and CDR2: DFQATT, SNEGSKA (reference sequence). The CDR3 extends over 11 amino acids. The CDR3 DNA reads as TGCAGTGCTCAACACCAAGAGACCCAGTACTTC. This translates into CSAQHQETQYF.

A single count supports this clone. The chain uses TRBV7-7 and TRBJ2-5; D unresolved. Germline CDR1 reads SSHAT; CDR2 reads FNYEAQ (reference sequence). The V and J ends lost 2 bases and 3 bases respectively, with 10 bases between them. This CDR3 is 14 amino acids long. CDR3 in amino acids: CASSLLGGEETQYF. The CDR3 nucleotides are TGTGCCAGCAGCTTACTGGGCGGAGAAGAGACCCAGTACTTC.

This rearrangement joins TRBV2 to TRBJ1-1; possibly TRBD1 for D (5 bases). Trimming cost V 9 bases and J 2 bases, with 13 bases left between them. The CDR3 is made up of 13 amino acids. Germline lookup yields CDR1 SNHLY and CDR2 FYNNEI. The CDR3 protein is CASLQEANTEAFF. The CDR3 bases are TGTGCCAGTCTACAGGAGGCTAACACTGAAGCTTTCTTT.

The gene calls are TRBV19 and TRBJ2-7, with no clear D. This CDR3 is built from 14 residues. V lost 6 bases and J lost 4, with 16 bases in between. The germline V gene has CDR1 LNHDA and CDR2 SQIVND (reference sequence). CDR3 in DNA: TGTGCCAGTAGCTACGGCCGCGGTGGATACGAGCAGTACTTC. This codes for CASSYGRGGYEQYF. Full variable domain (remainder filled in from reference TRBV19 and TRBJ2-7): DGGITQSPKYLFRKEGQNVTLSCEQNLNHDAMYWYRQDPGQGLRLIYYSQIVNDFQKGDIAEGYSVSREKKESFPLTVTSAQKNPTAFYLCASSYGRGGYEQYFGPGTRLTVT.

J is TRBJ2-7 and V is TRBV25-1; TRBD2 aligns across 9 bases. The CDR3 length is 15 residues. Trimming took 1 base from V and 3 from J; bases not matched to a gene: 4. The germline V gene has CDR1 MGHDK and CDR2 SYGVNS. Here the CDR3 DNA reads TGTGCCAGCAGTGAATCGCTAGCGGGGTACTACGAGCAGTACTTC. Its protein product is CASSESLAGYYEQYF.

The chain recombines TRBV7-3 with TRBJ1-3; the D is unclear. From germline, CDR1 is SGHTA and CDR2 FQGTGA. The V end was cut by 4 bases, the J end by 2 bases, with 6 bases between. CDR3 length equals 13 residues. The CDR3 region is CASSSGPGNTIYF. The CDR3 region has the DNA TGTGCCAGCAGCTCGGGCCCTGGAAACACCATATATTTT.

This clone was counted only a few times. The V gene is TRBV5-4, the J gene TRBJ2-2; 7 nucleotides align to TRBD2. CDR1 and CDR2 (germline): SGHNT, YYREEE (reference sequence). The trim removed 4 bases at V and 5 bases at J, leaving 14 bases unmatched. The CDR3 contains 17 residues. Written as DNA, the CDR3 is TGTGCCAGCAGCGCACCCTCCGCGGGAGTACGTACCGGGGAGCTGTTTTTT. It specifies CASSAPSAGVRTGELFF.

The chain uses TRBV6-1 and TRBJ2-1, with TRBD2 matching over 11 bases. Germline V lookup: CDR1 MNHNS, CDR2 SASEGT. Germline trimming cut 6 bases from V and 12 bases from J; bases unmatched to any gene: 10. The CDR3 has 14 amino acids. CDR3 in amino acids: CASRPTSGVGGQFF. DNA for the CDR3: TGTGCCAGCAGACCGACTAGCGGGGTGGGTGGGCAGTTCTTC.

This chain joins TRBV19 and TRBJ1-1; no definite D call. Germline-derived CDR1 and CDR2 are LNHDA and SQIVND (reference sequence). V was cut by 6 bases and J by 6 bases, with 11 bases left in between. CDR3 length equals 12 residues. The CDR3, as DNA: TGTGCCAGTAGGAGAGGGCTCTCTGAAGCTTTCTTT. Amino acid sequence: CASRRGLSEAFF.

The chain's CDR3 is CASSVGGVDTEAFF. The CDR3 region has the DNA TGTGCCAGCAGCGTAGGAGGGGTTGACACTGAAGCTTTCTTT. The J gene is TRBJ1-1, the V gene TRBV9; D might be TRBD1 (5 bases). Trimming stripped 0 bases from V and 3 bases from J, with 9 bases between. Germline-derived CDR1 and CDR2 are SGDLS and YYNGEE. The CDR3 is 14 amino acids.

V and J are TRBV1 and TRBJ2-5. TRBV1 counts as a pseudogene. The CDR3 is made up of 8 amino acids. CDR3 protein: CTQGGQYF. The CDR3 DNA reads TGCACCCAGGGGGGGCAGTACTTC.

For this clone: One junction end disagrees with the germline gene, perhaps due to a read error. V usage is TRBV2 and J usage is TRBJ1-1; D ambiguous. In germline, CDR1 is SNHLY, CDR2 FYNNEI. The CDR3 is 11 residues long. This chain's CDR3 is CASSSNTEAFF. In DNA, the CDR3 is TGTGCCAGCAGTTCAAACACCGAAGCTTTCTTT.

This chain connects TRBV28 to TRBJ1-2; D is unclear. The V gene's germline CDR1 is MDHEN and CDR2 SYDVKM. Deletions cut 4 bases from V and 2 bases from J, with 14 bases between. The CDR3 has 15 residues. CDR3 sequence (DNA): TGTGCCAGCAGTTCCCCCAATCCCCCCAACTATGGCTACACCTTC. Amino acid sequence: CASSSPNPPNYGYTF.

This clone was counted between two and nine times. The rearrangement uses TRBV19 and TRBJ2-5; 9 nucleotides align to TRBD2. The germline V gene encodes CDR1 LNHDA and CDR2 SQIVND (reference sequence). CDR3 size: 13 residues. With 5 bases clipped from V and 5 bases from J, the junction kept 3 bases outside the gene matches. CDR3 residues: CASSPTSGETQYF. The CDR3 region has the DNA TGTGCCAGTAGTCCAACTAGCGGGGAGACCCAGTACTTC.

The chain joins TRBV6-1 to TRBJ2-2, with D possibly TRBD2 on 5 matching bases. This CDR3 is built from 15 residues. Germline V gene data show CDR1 as MNHNS and CDR2 as SASEGT. V lost 6 bases and J 0 bases, leaving 11 bases between the germline ends. CDR3 in DNA: TGTGCCAGCAGGAGAGCGGCCGCGAACACCGGGGAGCTGTTTTTT. It translates to CASRRAAANTGELFF.

This clone has a single count. The chain has TRBV29-1 and TRBJ2-3; 9 bases map to TRBD2. Germline values: CDR1 SQVTM, CDR2 ANQGSEA. CDR3 length equals 14 residues. V trimming: 3 bases; J trimming: 5 bases; junction bases outside the gene matches: 6. CDR3 nucleotides: TGCAGCGTTGACGCGGGGGGGCCGCGAGATACGCAGTATTTT. Translating gives CSVDAGGPRDTQYF.